This T cell receptor beta chain was found in a study of shared clonotypes between healthy human individuals. Here immunoSEQ multiplex PCR was the method, and the copy in TCRdb shows in-frame clones only, minus some. The data hold approximately 640,000 clones, with 90% observed a single time. The CDR3 totals 16 residues. Germline CDR1 is MNHEY and CDR2 is SMNVEV (reference sequence). The genes are TRBV27 and TRBJ2-5, with a weak D call TRBD1 (6 bases). The end of the DNA is better explained by TRBJ2-7, so the J call may be wrong. The TCR sequence derives from a man between 18 and 29 years old in good health. Some clones in this sample may be carry-over from other donors' samples. Sequencing used memory CD8+ T cells from PBMCs. The subset here: CD45RO+ cells pooled with CCR7-negative TemRA cells. In DNA form, the CDR3 reads TGTGCCAGCAGTCCCAACTCAGGGGAGATACTCTACGAGCAGTACTTC. This sequence encodes CASSPNSGEILYEQYF.